The clone carrying this T cell receptor (beta chain) was seen a handful of times. The antigen is unknown. This entry is derived from a study of vaccination and CD4 T cells after COVID-19. Overall study context: Investigators drew the post-COVID samples a median roughly 96 days after diagnosis, with a range of 35 to 161. Cultures acting as controls obtained a CEFX pool, an HIV-1 Nef pool, or no peptide. Whole-study findings and limits: It was observed that, in convalescent patients, a median approximately 86% of reactive clones arose only post-vaccination.

At the Johns Hopkins FTIC core, DNA taken from cultured CD4+ T cells was sequenced by way of the Oncomine TCR Beta short-read assay. TCRdb called the PCR reads again in MiXCR, with one record for every CDR3 protein. The table has over 10,000 distinct CDR3 sequences, about 50% seen once. This sample's treatment: roughly 11-day PBMC culture with coronavirus spike peptide pools or control peptides (ViraFEST assay). The CDR3 length is 18 residues. The V and J ends lost 4 bases and 2 bases respectively, with 23 bases between them. From germline, CDR1 is MRHNA and CDR2 SNTAGT. The genes are TRBV6-4 and TRBJ1-1; maybe TRBD1 (6 bases). This TCR came from a human donor who had recovered from COVID-19. Material: CD4+ T cells from blood, cultured in vitro. CDR3: CASSALPARTDINTEAFF. The CDR3 DNA is TGTGCCAGCAGTGCCCTCCCGGCACGGACAGATATTAACACTGAAGCTTTCTTT.